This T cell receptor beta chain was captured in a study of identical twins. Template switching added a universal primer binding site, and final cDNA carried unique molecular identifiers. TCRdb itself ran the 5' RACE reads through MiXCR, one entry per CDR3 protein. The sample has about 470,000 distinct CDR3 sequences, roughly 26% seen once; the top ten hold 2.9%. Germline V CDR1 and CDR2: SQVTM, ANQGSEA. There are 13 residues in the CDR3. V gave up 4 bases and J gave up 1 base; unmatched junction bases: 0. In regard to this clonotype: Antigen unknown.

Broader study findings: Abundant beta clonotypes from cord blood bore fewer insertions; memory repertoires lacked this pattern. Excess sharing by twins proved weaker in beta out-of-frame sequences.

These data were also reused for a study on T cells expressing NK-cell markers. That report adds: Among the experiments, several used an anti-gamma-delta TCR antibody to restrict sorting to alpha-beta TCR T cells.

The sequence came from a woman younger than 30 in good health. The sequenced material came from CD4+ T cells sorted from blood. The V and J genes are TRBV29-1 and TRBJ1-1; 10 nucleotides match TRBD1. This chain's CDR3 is CSVGTGGNTEAFF. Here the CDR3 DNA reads TGCAGCGTTGGGACAGGGGGGAACACTGAAGCTTTCTTT.